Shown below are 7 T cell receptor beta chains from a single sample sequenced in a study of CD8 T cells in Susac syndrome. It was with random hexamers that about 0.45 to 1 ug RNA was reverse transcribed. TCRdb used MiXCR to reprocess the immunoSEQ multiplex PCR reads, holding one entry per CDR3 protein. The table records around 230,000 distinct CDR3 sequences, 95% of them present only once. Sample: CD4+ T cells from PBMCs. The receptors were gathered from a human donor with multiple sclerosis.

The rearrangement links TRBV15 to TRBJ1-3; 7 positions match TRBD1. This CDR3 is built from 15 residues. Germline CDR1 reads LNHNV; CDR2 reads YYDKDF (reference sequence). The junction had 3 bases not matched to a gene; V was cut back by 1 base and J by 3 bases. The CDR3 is CATSRAGTVGNTIYF. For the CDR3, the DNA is TGTGCCACCAGCAGAGCGGGGACAGTTGGAAACACCATATATTTT.

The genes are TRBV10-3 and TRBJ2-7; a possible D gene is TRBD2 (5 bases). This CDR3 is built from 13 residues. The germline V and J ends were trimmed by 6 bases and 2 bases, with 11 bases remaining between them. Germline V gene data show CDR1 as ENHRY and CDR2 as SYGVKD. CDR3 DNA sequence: TGTGCCATCAGAGTCGGGGTTACCTACGAGCAGTACTTC. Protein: CAIRVGVTYEQYF.

CDR3 amino acids: CSAGPYNEQFF. The CDR3 DNA sequence: TGCAGCGCTGGACCCTACAATGAGCAGTTCTTC. The gene calls are TRBV29-1 and TRBJ2-1; D uncertain. Deletions cut 7 bases from V and 2 bases from J, with 6 bases between. The germline gives CDR1 SQVTM, CDR2 ANQGSEA. The CDR3 has 11 amino acids.

The CDR3 protein is CASSRELAGGGWAYEQYF. The CDR3 DNA reads as TGCGCCAGCAGCCGAGAACTAGCGGGAGGGGGTTGGGCCTACGAGCAGTACTTC. This rearrangement joins TRBV4-1 to TRBJ2-7, with 13 positions matching TRBD2. Looked up from germline, CDR1 is MGHRA and CDR2 is YSYEKL. V lost 4 bases to trimming and J lost 2 bases; unmatched junction nucleotides: 11. CDR3 size: 18 residues.

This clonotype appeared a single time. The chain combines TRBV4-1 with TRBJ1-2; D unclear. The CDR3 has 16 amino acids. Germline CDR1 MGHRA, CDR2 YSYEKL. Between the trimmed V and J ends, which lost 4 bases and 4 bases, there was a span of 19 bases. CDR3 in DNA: TGCGCCAGCAGCCGAGAGGTCCCCTTTGGGCCCTATGGCTACACCTTC. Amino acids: CASSREVPFGPYGYTF.

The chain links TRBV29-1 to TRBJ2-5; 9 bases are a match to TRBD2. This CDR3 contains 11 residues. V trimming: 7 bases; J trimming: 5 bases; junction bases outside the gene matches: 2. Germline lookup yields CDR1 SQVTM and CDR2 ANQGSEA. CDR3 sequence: CSAGLAETQYF. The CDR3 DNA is TGCAGCGCAGGACTAGCGGAGACCCAGTACTTC.

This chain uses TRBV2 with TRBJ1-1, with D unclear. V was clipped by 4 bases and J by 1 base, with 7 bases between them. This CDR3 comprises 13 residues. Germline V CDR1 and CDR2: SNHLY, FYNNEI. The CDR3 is CASSGQTNTEAFF. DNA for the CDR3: TGTGCCAGCAGTGGCCAGACGAACACTGAAGCTTTCTTT.